This T cell receptor (beta chain) was captured by sequencing in a study of OX40 agonist ivuxolimab in advanced cancers. The overall study: Every 2 weeks, patients received ivuxolimab intravenously, dosed at 0.01 to 10 mg/kg.

Sequencing was performed with immunoSEQ multiplex PCR; in TCRdb, only in-frame clones are kept and a portion is missing. The sample has fewer than 90,000 clones, about 91% seen once; the top ten hold about 2.3%. Trimming shortened V by 10 bases and J by 4 bases, and 13 bases separated the two germline ends. Germline CDR1 reads ENHRY; CDR2 reads SYGVKD. The CDR3 consists of 12 residues. This clone was observed a handful of times. The source of this sequence is an adult with an advanced solid tumor such as melanoma, head and neck, liver or kidney cancer. This sequence joins TRBV10-3 and TRBJ2-5; possibly TRBD1 or TRBD2 for D (7 bases each). This sample comprised CD4+ or CD8+ T cells sorted from blood, obtained in a trial of the OX40 agonist ivuxolimab. The CDR3 coding sequence is TGTGCCACCAGGGGGGGTCCAGAGACCCAGTACTTC. It encodes CATRGGPETQYF.